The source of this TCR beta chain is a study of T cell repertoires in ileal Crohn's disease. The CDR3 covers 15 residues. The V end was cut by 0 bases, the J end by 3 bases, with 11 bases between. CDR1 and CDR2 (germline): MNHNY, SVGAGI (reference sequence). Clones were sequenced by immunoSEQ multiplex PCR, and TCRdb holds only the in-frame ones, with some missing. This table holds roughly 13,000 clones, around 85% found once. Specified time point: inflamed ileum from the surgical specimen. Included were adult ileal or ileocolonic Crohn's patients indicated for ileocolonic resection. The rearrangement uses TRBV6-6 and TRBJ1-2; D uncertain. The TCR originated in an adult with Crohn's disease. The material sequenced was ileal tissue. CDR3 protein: CASSYSSKSDYGYTF. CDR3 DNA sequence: TGTGCCAGCAGTTACTCGAGTAAATCGGACTATGGCTACACCTTC.